These 24 T cell receptor beta chains were sequenced from one sample in a study of regulatory T cells in long-lasting Graves disease. Time point indicated: newly diagnosed GD, antithyroid drugs for less than 3 months. Following extraction of RNA from PBMCs, that RNA was used to make the TCR library. Building of the TCR beta libraries involved iRepertoire HTBI primers and Arm-PCR of CDR3 regions. TCRdb independently ran MiXCR on the multiplex PCR reads; one entry per CDR3 protein. The data contain 500,000 or so distinct CDR3 sequences, about 16% of them singletons. These data are also associated with another study on T cells in Graves' hyperthyroidism and ophthalmopathy.

The material was peripheral blood mononuclear cells (PBMCs), obtained at new diagnosis, from a patient treated with antithyroid drugs. The source of these receptors is a man in his forties with Graves disease.

This clonotype was detected ten times or more. This chain links TRBV24-1 with TRBJ2-5; no clear D gene. Trimming stripped 4 bases from V and 3 bases from J, with 5 bases between. Germline CDR1 reads KGHDR; CDR2 reads SFDVKD. This CDR3 region has 12 residues. The CDR3 DNA follows: TGTGCCACCAGTGACCCCAAAGAGACCCAGTACTTC. It specifies CATSDPKETQYF.

In this sample, this clonotype turned up many times. The gene calls are TRBV28 and TRBJ2-3, with TRBD1 identical over 7 bases. V lost 3 bases and J lost 3; bases outside the gene matches: 9. Looked up from germline, CDR1 is MDHEN and CDR2 is SYDVKM. This CDR3 contains 16 residues. CDR3 sequence reads: CASSLIDRVDTDTQYF. The CDR3 DNA is TGTGCCAGCAGTTTGATCGACAGGGTTGATACAGATACGCAGTATTTT.

This clonotype was observed many times. The chain couples TRBV4-2 to TRBJ2-5; D remains unclear. V gave up 0 bases and J gave up 0 bases, with 8 bases separating them. This CDR3 comprises 15 residues. CDR1 and CDR2 from the germline V gene are LGHNA and YNFKEQ. The DNA of the CDR3 is TGTGCCAGCAGCCAAGAGTGGTCTAACCAAGAGACCCAGTACTTC. Translated: CASSQEWSNQETQYF.

This clonotype came up many times. The chain carries TRBV10-3 and TRBJ2-1, with 8 bases that match TRBD1. CDR1 ENHRY and CDR2 SYGVKD come from the germline V gene. V was pared by 10 bases and J by 3 bases, with 11 bases of the junction left unmatched. The CDR3 covers 15 residues. CDR3 sequence: CATWTGPPLYNEQFF. Here the CDR3 DNA reads TGTGCCACCTGGACAGGGCCCCCCCTCTACAATGAGCAGTTCTTC.

This clonotype appeared many times. V gene TRBV2 combines with J gene TRBJ2-3, with 7 bases identical to TRBD2. The junction had 1 base not matched to a gene; V was cut back by 7 bases and J by 0 bases. From germline, CDR1 is SNHLY and CDR2 FYNNEI. This CDR3 is 13 amino acids long. CDR3 sequence: CASKRGSTDTQYF. The CDR3 DNA is TGTGCCAGCAAGCGGGGTAGCACAGATACGCAGTATTTT.

The rearrangement joins TRBV2 to TRBJ2-1; 9 bases fit TRBD2. The CDR3 contains 14 residues. CDR1 SNHLY and CDR2 FYNNEI come from the germline V gene. V lost 5 bases to trimming and J lost 3 bases; unmatched junction nucleotides: 2. The CDR3 spells CASSILAGYNEQFF. CDR3 sequence (DNA): TGTGCCAGCAGTATACTAGCGGGCTACAATGAGCAGTTCTTC.

V and J are TRBV20-1 and TRBJ1-2, with 7 bases lining up with TRBD1. The junction had 5 bases not matched to a gene; V was cut back by 3 bases and J by 4 bases. Germline lookup yields CDR1 DFQATT and CDR2 SNEGSKA (reference sequence). This CDR3 spans 13 amino acids. CDR3 sequence: CSASQGGAYGYTF. CDR3 sequence (DNA): TGCAGTGCTAGCCAGGGGGGGGCCTATGGCTACACCTTC.

Regarding this clonotype: One junction end does not reproduce the germline sequence, and a read error may be involved. CDR3 protein: CASSPRGF. The CDR3, as DNA: TGTGCCAGCAGTCCTAGGGGCTTC. The chain uses TRBV7-9 and TRBJ2-1, with D possibly being TRBD1 (5 bases). CDR1 is SEHNR, CDR2 FQNEAQ, per germline (reference sequence). The CDR3 covers 8 residues. The entire variable domain, with the rest obtained from reference TRBV7-9 and TRBJ2-1, is as follows: DTGVSQNPRHKITKRGQNVTFRCDPISEHNRLYWYRQTLGQGPEFLTYFQNEAQLEKSRLLSDRFSAERPKGSFSTLEIQRTEQGDSAMYLCASSPRGFGPGTRLTVL.

This clonotype was recorded many times. This sequence joins TRBV5-1 and TRBJ2-2; D not certain. The CDR3 runs to 15 residues. Per the germline V gene, CDR1 is SGHRS and CDR2 is YFSETQ. V lost 0 bases and J 0 bases, leaving 6 bases between the germline ends. The CDR3 region is CASSLDSTNTGELFF. CDR3 nucleotide sequence: TGCGCCAGCAGCTTGGACTCTACGAACACCGGGGAGCTGTTTTTT.

A few counts support this clonotype. The rearrangement joins TRBV4-1 to TRBJ1-2; 11 bases are a match to TRBD1. Germline-derived CDR1 and CDR2 are MGHRA and YSYEKL. The CDR3 has 16 amino acids. With 2 bases clipped from V and 2 bases from J, the junction kept 4 bases outside the gene matches. The CDR3 loop reads CASSQRTGGYNYGYTF. CDR3 DNA: TGCGCCAGCAGCCAAAGGACAGGGGGCTACAACTATGGCTACACCTTC.

This clonotype was detected many times. The rearrangement links TRBV6-2 or TRBV6-3 to TRBJ2-7, with TRBD2 matching 10 bases. The CDR3 extends over 17 amino acids. V was clipped by 5 bases and J by 2 bases; unmatched bases: 12. The V gene's germline CDR1 is MNHEY and CDR2 SVGEGT. The DNA for the CDR3 is TGTGCCAGCAGTGAATTGTCTAGCGGGGGATATACCTACGAGCAGTACTTC. This translates into CASSELSSGGYTYEQYF.

This clonotype has a handful of counts. The chain combines TRBV19 with TRBJ2-7; D may be TRBD2 (5 bases). V lost 4 bases, J lost 3 bases, and 10 bases lay in between. Germline-derived CDR1 and CDR2 are LNHDA and SQIVND (reference sequence). The CDR3 has 13 amino acids. The DNA for the CDR3 is TGTGCCAGTAGTAAGGACTCCCTCTACGAGCAGTACTTC. Its translation: CASSKDSLYEQYF.

This rearrangement joins TRBV12-5 to TRBJ1-5; D is unclear. CDR1 and CDR2 (germline): LGHNT, FRNRAP. V was shortened by 0 bases and J by 6 bases, with 6 bases between the two germline ends. CDR3 length equals 13 residues. Written as DNA, the CDR3 is TGTGCTAGTGGTTTGGTCCTGACTCAGCCCCAGCATTTT. Its translation: CASGLVLTQPQHF.

On this clonotype itself: A much more abundant neighbour one base away suggests this may be a read error. This chain connects TRBV20-1 to TRBJ2-7; 10 bases map to TRBD1. The CDR3 covers 15 residues. J lost 5 bases, V lost 6 bases, and 13 bases had no gene match. Germline CDR1 is DFQATT and CDR2 is SNEGSKA (reference sequence). The CDR3: CSANNDRGPTHEQYF. For the CDR3, the DNA is TGCAGTGCGAACAACGACAGGGGGCCGACCCACGAGCAGTACTTC.

Only a few counts were recorded for this clonotype. The rearrangement joins TRBV7-8 to TRBJ2-3; D not resolved. This CDR3 has 15 amino acids. The germline V and J ends were trimmed by 2 bases and 2 bases, with 11 bases remaining between them. Germline lookup yields CDR1 SGHVS and CDR2 FQNEAQ. CDR3 in amino acids: CASSLYRHTTDTQYF. In nucleotides, the CDR3 is TGTGCCAGCAGCTTATACAGACATACCACAGATACGCAGTATTTT.

This clonotype was detected many times. This chain joins TRBV28 and TRBJ2-7, with D tentatively TRBD2 (5 bases). CDR1 is MDHEN, CDR2 SYDVKM, per germline. V lost 2 bases and J lost 3, with 11 bases in between. CDR3 length: 14 residues. The CDR3 sequence is CASSLAPADYEQYF. In DNA, the CDR3 is TGTGCCAGCAGTTTAGCCCCAGCGGACTACGAGCAGTACTTC.

This clonotype was picked up a small number of times. Since a much larger clone is just one base distant, this may be a read error. The chain combines TRBV6-5 with TRBJ2-5, with 9 bases identical to TRBD2. The J call could be wrong; TRBJ2-1 is a better fit for the DNA end. This CDR3 spans 17 amino acids. Germline CDR1 MNHEY, CDR2 SVGAGI. DNA for the CDR3: TGTGCCAGCAGTTACGACCTCGGGACTAGCAGCCACAATGAGCAGTTCTTC. This codes for CASSYDLGTSSHNEQFF.

The V and J genes are TRBV7-9 and TRBJ1-1; 8 bases are shared with TRBD1. CDR3 length: 16 residues. Germline CDR1 is SEHNR and CDR2 is FQNEAQ (reference sequence). Trimming took 4 bases from V and 5 from J; bases not matched to a gene: 12. The CDR3, as DNA: TGTGCCAGCAGCTCCCGACAGGGGACTGCGGGAACTGAAGCTTTCTTT. It specifies CASSSRQGTAGTEAFF.

The V call is TRBV4-1, the J call TRBJ2-3, with 15 bases aligning to TRBD2. Germline CDR1 and CDR2: MGHRA and YSYEKL. The CDR3 spans 18 residues. Trimming cost V 3 bases and J 3 bases; bases outside gene matches: 7. CDR3 in DNA: TGCGCCAGCAGCCATCCTAGGACTAGCGGGAGGGAGACAGATACGCAGTATTTT. Translated, it gives CASSHPRTSGRETDTQYF.

Only a few counts were recorded for this clonotype. This chain joins TRBV9 and TRBJ2-2; TRBD2 agrees at 9 bases. The CDR3 has 17 amino acids. V lost 4 bases, J lost 2 bases, and 9 bases stayed unmatched. CDR1 is SGDLS and CDR2 is YYNGEE in the germline V gene. For the CDR3, the DNA is TGTGCCAGCAGCACCCGAGGGACTAGCAGAAACACCGGGGAGCTGTTTTTT. It translates to CASSTRGTSRNTGELFF. The full variable domain, rest sourced from reference TRBV9 and TRBJ2-2, is DSGVTQTPKHLITATGQRVTLRCSPRSGDLSVYWYQQSLDQGLQFLIQYYNGEERAKGNILERFSAQQFPDLHSELNLSSLELGDSALYFCASSTRGTSRNTGELFFGEGSRLTVL.

V usage is TRBV19 and J usage is TRBJ1-5; TRBD1 might be the D (5 bases). CDR1 LNHDA and CDR2 SQIVND come from the germline V gene (reference sequence). The CDR3 has 13 residues. The germline V and J ends were trimmed by 7 bases and 6 bases, with 13 bases remaining between them. CDR3 coding DNA: TGTGCCAGTAAAGGGCAGGGAACTCAGCCCCAGCATTTT. As protein: CASKGQGTQPQHF.

This clonotype was seen repeatedly, ten times or more. The rearrangement links TRBV12-3 or TRBV12-4 to TRBJ2-3; D possibly corresponds to TRBD1 (6 bases). Trimming stripped 6 bases from V and 2 bases from J, with 12 bases between. This CDR3 comprises 14 residues. The CDR3 region is CASSIGGNTDTQYF. The CDR3 nucleotides read TGTGCCAGCAGCATAGGGGGTAACACAGATACGCAGTATTTT.

Concerning this clonotype: The junction shows a germline mismatch at one end, possibly a read error. The chain combines TRBV3-1 with TRBJ2-1; TRBD2 might be the D (5 bases). The CDR3 is 14 residues long. The germline CDR1 and CDR2 sequences are LGHDT and YNNKEL (reference sequence). The CDR3 DNA sequence: TGTGCCAGCAGCCAAGTCGGGAAGTGGAATGGGCAGTTCTTC. Translation: CASSQVGKWNGQFF.

The rearrangement links TRBV24-1 to TRBJ2-5; 7 bases agree with TRBD1. V trimming: 4 bases; J trimming: 3 bases; junction bases outside the gene matches: 10. CDR1 is KGHDR, CDR2 SFDVKD, per germline. The CDR3 length is 16 residues. Here the CDR3 reads CATSDPIGTDEETQYF. CDR3 in DNA: TGTGCCACCAGTGACCCAATTGGGACAGACGAAGAGACCCAGTACTTC.